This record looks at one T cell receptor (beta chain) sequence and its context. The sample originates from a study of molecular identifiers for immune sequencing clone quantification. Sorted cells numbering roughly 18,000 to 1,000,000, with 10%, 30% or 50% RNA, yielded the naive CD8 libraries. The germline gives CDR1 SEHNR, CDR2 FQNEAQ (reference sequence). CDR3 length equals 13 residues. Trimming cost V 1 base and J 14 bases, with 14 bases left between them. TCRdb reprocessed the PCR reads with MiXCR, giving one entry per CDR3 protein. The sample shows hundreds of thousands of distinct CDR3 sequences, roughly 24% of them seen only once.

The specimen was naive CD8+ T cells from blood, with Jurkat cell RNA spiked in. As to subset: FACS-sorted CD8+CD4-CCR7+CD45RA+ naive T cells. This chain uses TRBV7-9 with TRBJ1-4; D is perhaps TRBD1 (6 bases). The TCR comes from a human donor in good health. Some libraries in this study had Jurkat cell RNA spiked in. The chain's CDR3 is CASSLEGGVFLFF. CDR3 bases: TGTGCCAGCAGCTTAGAGGGGGGTGTTTTCCTGTTTTTT.